Detailed here is one T cell receptor (beta chain). The source of the sample is a study of blood T cell repertoires in COVID-19. Study background: Samples taken during acute and convalescent COVID-19 were collected in the United States, Italy and Spain.

Germline trimming cut 6 bases from V and 0 bases from J; bases unmatched to any gene: 4. The CDR3 runs to 16 residues. Germline assignment: CDR1 MNHEY and CDR2 SVGEGT. How the authors handled the data: Reference gene primers were amplified, and this amplification served to estimate nucleated cell counts. TCRdb's table, derived via immunoSEQ multiplex PCR, lists solely in-frame clones and lacks some. That table supplies the V and J calls and clone size; D and trimming were determined from the DNA. This table holds 150,000 to 170,000 clones, about 88% found once. Participant-reported clinical history was the basis for cohort assignment.

Material for sequencing was PBMCs or T cells enriched from blood (not recorded which). This chain joins TRBV6-2 or TRBV6-3 and TRBJ1-6, with 8 bases aligning to TRBD1. This receptor was obtained from a man aged 50 to 59 who had recovered from COVID-19. The CDR3 sequence: CASSRTGRSYNSPLHF. Written as DNA, the CDR3 is TGTGCCAGCAGCAGGACAGGGCGCTCCTATAATTCACCCCTCCACTTT.